These T cell receptor beta chains were read from a single sample in a study of T-cell memory formation after mild COVID-19. TCRdb called the 5' RACE reads again in MiXCR, with one record for every CDR3 protein. Of about 110,000 distinct CDR3 sequences in the sample, 22% were seen once. Sequenced: PBMCs or a T cell subset sorted from them (not recorded which). The receptors here all came from a man aged 18 to 29 who had mild COVID-19 (a few samples of this study predate the infection). Cell type and time point are not known. CDR3s include the opening cysteine and the closing phenylalanine or tryptophan. A D gene is named only where the DNA matches it firmly. Size is stated for part of the rows, as once, few or many counts, or as a class when the clone is expanded.

>TRBD2|NA|TRBV12-5|TRBJ2-1
CASGLMGLADHNEQFF
TGTGCTAGTGGTTTGATGGGACTAGCGGATCACAATGAGCAGTTCTTC
>NA|few|TRBV4-1|TRBJ2-7
CASSQEGYFGSYEQYF
TGCGCCAGCAGCCAAGAAGGGTATTTTGGGTCCTACGAGCAGTACTTC
>TRBD2|NA|TRBV6-5|TRBJ2-4
CASRKDVSVAGGIQYF
TGTGCCAGCAGAAAAGACGTAAGCGTGGCGGGAGGCATTCAGTACTTC
>TRBD1|NA|TRBV6-5|TRBJ1-1
CASSYATGGTEAFF
TGTGCCAGCAGTTACGCGACAGGGGGCACTGAAGCTTTCTTT
>NA|few|TRBV27|TRBJ1-1
CASSFGTMNTEAFF
TGTGCCAGCAGTTTCGGGACCATGAACACTGAAGCTTTCTTT
>NA|once|TRBV6-6|TRBJ2-5
CASSYEQGQETQYF
TGTGCCAGCAGTTACGAACAGGGCCAAGAGACCCAGTACTTC
>TRBD1|NA|TRBV15|TRBJ2-1
CATSTNRRGLIF
TGTGCCACCAGCACGAACCGCAGGGGGCTAATCTTC
>TRBD2|NA|TRBV27|TRBJ2-7
CASSLGLADYEQYF
TGTGCCAGCAGTTTGGGACTAGCGGACTACGAGCAGTACTTC
>NA|once|TRBV27|TRBJ2-7
CASSLSISPPYEQYF
TGTGCCAGCAGTTTATCGATATCTCCCCCCTACGAGCAGTACTTC
>TRBD2|few|TRBV7-9|TRBJ2-4
CASSPGTSGGDRNIQYF
TGTGCCAGCAGCCCCGGGACTAGCGGGGGGGATAGGAACATTCAGTACTTC
>TRBD2|NA|TRBV7-2|TRBJ2-3
CAIGGGMRGSTDTQYF
TGTGCCATCGGCGGCGGGATGCGGGGGAGCACAGATACGCAGTATTTT
>NA|NA|TRBV7-8|TRBJ2-7
CASSLEGIREYEQYF
TGTGCCAGCAGCTTAGAGGGAATCAGGGAATACGAGCAGTACTTC
>NA|NA|TRBV6-5|TRBJ2-1
CASRDRQPYNEQFF
TGTGCCAGCAGGGACAGACAACCCTACAATGAGCAGTTCTTC
>TRBD1|NA|TRBV7-9|TRBJ2-4
CASSLGTGTKNIQYF
TGTGCCAGCAGCTTAGGGACAGGGACCAAAAACATTCAGTACTTC
>NA|NA|TRBV19|TRBJ1-1
CASSFQGMNTEAFF
TGTGCCAGTAGTTTTCAGGGGATGAACACTGAAGCTTTCTTT
>TRBD2|NA|TRBV7-9|TRBJ2-3
CASSSIAGDTDTQYF
TGTGCCAGCAGCTCCATTGCGGGGGACACAGATACGCAGTATTTT
>NA|few|TRBV6-1|TRBJ1-4
CASSGVLGNEKLFF
TGTGCCAGCAGTGGGGTACTGGGAAATGAAAAACTGTTTTTT
>TRBD2|few|TRBV20-1|TRBJ2-1
CSARPSGGNEQFF
TGCAGTGCTAGACCTAGCGGGGGGAATGAGCAGTTCTTC
>NA|NA|TRBV7-3|TRBJ1-1
CASSMDPNTEAFF
TGTGCCAGCAGCATGGACCCGAACACTGAAGCTTTCTTT
>NA|few|TRBV4-3|TRBJ1-1
CASSQDGDFGTEAFF
TGCGCCAGCAGCCAAGACGGTGACTTTGGTACTGAAGCTTTCTTT
>NA|NA|TRBV4-3|TRBJ2-7
CASSLTSGTDEQYF
TGCGCCAGCAGCCTAACGAGTGGGACCGACGAGCAGTACTTC
>NA|NA|TRBV7-8|TRBJ1-6
CASSLGGRGYNSPLHF
TGTGCCAGCAGCTTAGGGGGGCGTGGCTATAATTCACCCCTCCACTTT
>NA|NA|TRBV25-1|TRBJ2-2
CASRGSGELFF
TGTGCCAGCAGGGGATCCGGGGAGCTGTTTTTT
>NA|NA|TRBV7-9|TRBJ1-3
CASSLRGDPPTAPGNTIYF
TGTGCCAGCAGCTTAAGGGGGGACCCCCCCACGGCCCCTGGAAACACCATATATTTT
>NA|few|TRBV4-3|TRBJ1-3
CASSQDSAYGNTIYF
TGCGCCAGCAGCCAAGATTCCGCGTATGGAAACACCATATATTTT
>NA|NA|TRBV9|TRBJ2-1
CASMKNNEQFF
TGTGCCAGCATGAAAAACAATGAGCAGTTCTTC
>TRBD1|few|TRBV12-3/TRBV12-4|TRBJ2-3
CASSPRTGAFTDTQYF
TGTGCCAGCAGTCCTCGGACAGGGGCTTTCACAGATACGCAGTATTTT
>TRBD1|NA|TRBV5-1|TRBJ2-7
CASKRDSSYEQYF
TGCGCCAGCAAAAGGGACAGCTCCTACGAGCAGTACTTC
>NA|few|TRBV15|TRBJ2-3
CATSRPSGADTQYF
TGTGCCACCAGCAGGCCTAGTGGGGCAGATACGCAGTATTTT
>TRBD2|few|TRBV12-3/TRBV12-4|TRBJ2-5
CASSLGGLAGERNQETQYF
TGTGCCAGCAGTTTAGGGGGACTAGCGGGGGAGCGAAACCAAGAGACCCAGTACTTC
>TRBD2|NA|TRBV6-2/TRBV6-3|TRBJ2-2
CASSYRGGATGELFF
TGTGCCAGCAGCTATCGCGGGGGGGCCACCGGGGAGCTGTTTTTT
>TRBD2|few|TRBV11-2|TRBJ2-2
CASSESPSGGTGELFF
TGTGCCAGCAGCGAGTCCCCTAGCGGGGGCACCGGGGAGCTGTTTTTT
>NA|NA|TRBV6-2/TRBV6-3|TRBJ1-2
CASSYSTYRPYGYTF
TGTGCCAGCAGTTACTCGACATACAGGCCCTATGGCTACACCTTC
>NA|NA|TRBV4-1|TRBJ1-1
CASSQDPGVITEAFF
TGCGCCAGCAGCCAAGATCCGGGGGTCATCACTGAAGCTTTCTTT
>NA|NA|TRBV11-2|TRBJ2-5
CASSLTLGEETQYF
TGTGCCAGCAGCTTAACCTTGGGGGAAGAGACCCAGTACTTC
>NA|few|TRBV2|TRBJ2-3
CASSWSPSTDTQYF
TGTGCCAGCAGTTGGTCCCCTAGCACAGATACGCAGTATTTT
>TRBD1|many|TRBV6-4|TRBJ2-1
CASSDTTGAYNEQFF
TGTGCCAGCAGTGACACCACAGGGGCGTACAATGAGCAGTTCTTC
>TRBD1|NA|TRBV12-3/TRBV12-4|TRBJ2-7
CASSLERQGINEQYF
TGTGCCAGCAGTTTGGAAAGACAGGGGATCAACGAGCAGTACTTC
>TRBD1|few|TRBV12-3/TRBV12-4|TRBJ2-3
CASSYYLRDRGGTQYF
TGTGCCAGCAGTTATTATCTCCGGGACAGGGGAGGTACGCAGTATTTT
>NA|NA|TRBV4-3|TRBJ1-1
CASSHAGWSNTEAFF
TGCGCCAGCAGCCACGCAGGGTGGTCGAACACTGAAGCTTTCTTT
>NA|NA|TRBV4-1|TRBJ1-5
CASSSNSNQPQHF
TGCGCCAGCAGCTCCAATAGCAATCAGCCCCAGCATTTT
>TRBD1|NA|TRBV5-6|TRBJ1-2
CASRKRQGYGYTF
TGTGCCAGCAGAAAAAGACAGGGGTATGGCTACACCTTC
>NA|NA|TRBV5-4|TRBJ2-7
CASSPTGGHIYEQYF
TGTGCCAGCAGCCCGACGGGGGGACATATCTACGAGCAGTACTTC
>TRBD2|NA|TRBV20-1|TRBJ2-3
CRARVSGGLVDTQYF
TGCAGAGCTAGAGTGAGCGGGGGGCTAGTGGATACGCAGTATTTT
>NA|NA|TRBV29-1|TRBJ1-2
CSVVGGDNYGYTF
TGCAGCGTTGTTGGGGGAGATAACTATGGCTACACCTTC
>TRBD1|NA|TRBV7-9|TRBJ2-5
CASSVGTGETQYF
TGTGCCAGCAGCGTGGGGACAGGGGAGACCCAGTACTTC
>NA|NA|TRBV20-1|TRBJ2-3
CSAVGGDGDTQYF
TGCAGTGCTGTGGGTGGAGACGGAGATACGCAGTATTTT
>TRBD1|NA|TRBV4-1|TRBJ1-5
CASSQRGTDALPQHF
TGCGCCAGCAGCCAAAGAGGGACAGACGCGTTGCCCCAGCATTTT
>TRBD2|many|TRBV29-1|TRBJ2-5
CSVELTSGGRETQYF
TGCAGCGTTGAGCTAACTAGCGGGGGCAGGGAGACCCAGTACTTC
>NA|NA|TRBV27|TRBJ2-3
CASSLLAFGTDTQYF
TGTGCCAGCAGTTTACTCGCATTTGGCACAGATACGCAGTATTTT
>NA|NA|TRBV7-8|TRBJ2-1
CASSSTGHSSYNEQFF
TGTGCCAGCAGCTCGACGGGACATAGCTCCTACAATGAGCAGTTCTTC
>NA|NA|TRBV7-8|TRBJ2-5
CASSAGTDQETQYF
TGTGCCAGCAGCGCGGGGACGGACCAAGAGACCCAGTACTTC
>NA|few|TRBV4-3|TRBJ2-7
CASSQDEKGFYEQYF
TGCGCCAGCAGCCAAGATGAGAAGGGGTTCTACGAGCAGTACTTC
>NA|few|TRBV7-2|TRBJ2-2
CASSLGQGVGELFF
TGTGCCAGCAGCTTAGGGCAGGGAGTCGGGGAGCTGTTTTTT
>NA|NA|TRBV4-1|TRBJ2-5
CASSQRGWPQETQYF
TGCGCCAGCAGCCAGAGGGGGTGGCCCCAAGAGACCCAGTACTTC
>NA|NA|TRBV6-6|TRBJ1-4
CASVWTVGTNEKLFF
TGTGCCAGCGTTTGGACAGTGGGCACTAATGAAAAACTGTTTTTT
>NA|NA|TRBV19|TRBJ2-3
CASRRGRGRSTDTQYF
TGTGCCAGTCGTAGAGGGAGGGGGCGGAGCACAGATACGCAGTATTTT
>NA|NA|TRBV27|TRBJ2-1
CAVALGGNEQFF
TGTGCCGTAGCCCTAGGAGGCAATGAGCAGTTCTTC
>NA|many|TRBV5-1|TRBJ2-5
CASAARGGAQTQYF
TGCGCCAGCGCGGCGAGAGGGGGGGCCCAGACCCAGTACTTC